This T cell receptor beta chain was captured by sequencing in a study of T cell responses to AZD1222 COVID-19 vaccine. Study at large: Second-dose schedules of about 4 or about 12 weeks were combined. Findings and caveats of the study: Spike-spanning, vaccine-associated CD4 TCRs were dominant at 160-218 and 743-854. Baseline testing showed seropositivity in only six or seven AZD1222 recipients.

Produced via immunoSEQ multiplex PCR; TCRdb's table is partial and in-frame only. The sample has tens of thousands of clones, around nine tenths seen once. The CDR3 extends over 13 amino acids. With 2 bases removed from V and 0 bases from J, the gap between germline ends came to 5 bases. CDR1 is SGHRS, CDR2 YFSETQ, per germline. In the case of this clone: The target antigen is unknown.

This sample comprised peripheral blood, obtained on day 0 of AZD1222 vaccination. The TCR sequence derives from an adult in good health. The V and J genes are TRBV5-1 and TRBJ2-5; D not certain. CDR3 region: CASSLRDQETQYF. CDR3 sequence (DNA): TGCGCCAGCAGCTTACGAGACCAAGAGACCCAGTACTTC.